A single sample gave rise to the 31 T cell receptor beta chains below, sequenced in a study of CD8+ T cells in alopecia areata. RNA, once extracted, was reverse transcribed into cDNA for use as the sequencing template. Produced via immunoSEQ multiplex PCR; TCRdb's table is partial and in-frame only. The sample holds 100,000 to 130,000 clones, 45% to 70% seen once. Input material: CD8+ T cells sorted from blood. The receptors were sampled from a human donor in good health.

J is TRBJ2-7 and V is TRBV11-1; 10 nucleotides match TRBD1. With 3 bases clipped from V and 3 bases from J, the junction kept 11 bases outside the gene matches. Germline values: CDR1 SGHAT, CDR2 FQDESV (reference sequence). This CDR3 comprises 17 residues. For the CDR3, the DNA is TGTGCCAGCAGCTTTGACCCCGGGACAGGGGTTAACTACGAGCAGTACTTC. This codes for CASSFDPGTGVNYEQYF.

This chain uses TRBV30 with TRBJ2-2; D call uncertain. The CDR3 loop spans 15 amino acids. The ends were cut back, 0 bases at V and 10 bases at J, with 18 bases in the middle. Per germline, CDR1 GTSNPN and CDR2 SVGIG (reference sequence). In DNA, the CDR3 is TGTGCCTGGAGTGTAATCCATTCTAGTTCCGTGGAGCTGTTTTTT. This gives the protein CAWSVIHSSSVELFF.

V is TRBV7-2 and J is TRBJ1-5; D call uncertain. The CDR3 runs 14 residues. Trimming took off 5 bases at V and 5 bases at J, with 13 bases between the two ends. Germline V gives CDR1 SGHTA, CDR2 FQGNSA. Here the CDR3 DNA reads TGTGCCAGCAGCGGCGACGGTAATTATCAGCCCCAGCATTTT. Its protein is CASSGDGNYQPQHF.

This clone has a handful of counts. The chain uses TRBV2 and TRBJ1-1; TRBD1 is a possible D gene (5 bases). Between the trimmed V and J ends, which lost 7 bases and 0 bases, there was a span of 12 bases. The germline CDR1 and CDR2 sequences are SNHLY and FYNNEI. The CDR3 runs to 14 residues. The CDR3 protein is CASIRDSMNTEAFF. In DNA form, the CDR3 reads TGTGCCAGCATCCGAGACAGTATGAACACTGAAGCTTTCTTT.

The chain recombines TRBV9 with TRBJ2-5, with unresolved D. Germline values: CDR1 SGDLS, CDR2 YYNGEE. This CDR3 is 13 amino acids long. The V gene lost 2 bases and the J gene lost 5 bases, with 10 bases spanning the gap. In nucleotides, the CDR3 is TGTGCCAGCAGCGTCGCCGATTGGGAGACCCAGTACTTC. This codes for CASSVADWETQYF.

This clone was seen a few times. This chain connects TRBV7-9 to TRBJ2-5, with TRBD2 matching 11 bases. CDR3 size: 15 residues. CDR1 is SEHNR and CDR2 is FQNEAQ in the germline V gene (reference sequence). Trimming took 5 bases from V and 5 from J; bases not matched to a gene: 7. The CDR3 coding sequence is TGTGCCAGCAGCCACCGACTAGCGGGGTACGAGACCCAGTACTTC. Translation gives CASSHRLAGYETQYF.

A single count supports this clone. This chain connects TRBV6-6 to TRBJ1-1; D not certain. Deletions cut 5 bases from V and 4 bases from J, with 17 bases between. The CDR3 covers 15 residues. Germline assignment: CDR1 MNHNY and CDR2 SVGAGI (reference sequence). The CDR3 coding sequence is TGTGCCAGCAGTCGCCCACCGAGGTACAGCACTGAAGCTTTCTTT. It specifies CASSRPPRYSTEAFF.

The chain links TRBV6-5 to TRBJ2-3, with 11 bases matching TRBD2. The J segment lost 1 base and the V segment lost 6 bases, leaving 3 bases of the junction unmatched. Germline V gives CDR1 MNHEY, CDR2 SVGAGI. CDR3 length: 15 residues. In DNA form, the CDR3 reads TGTGCCAGCAGCCAACTAGCGGGAGGCACAGATACGCAGTATTTT. Translating it yields CASSQLAGGTDTQYF.

J is TRBJ2-7 and V is TRBV6-6, with D uncertain. The ends were cut back, 8 bases at V and 0 bases at J, with 11 bases in the middle. In germline, CDR1 is MNHNY, CDR2 SVGAGI (reference sequence). This CDR3 spans 13 amino acids. Here the CDR3 reads CASSKVSSYEQYF. In nucleotides, the CDR3 is TGTGCCAGCTCTAAGGTCAGCTCCTACGAGCAGTACTTC.

This clone was counted only a few times. V is TRBV25-1 and J is TRBJ2-5, with 12 bases identical to TRBD1. V shed 5 bases and J 4 bases; nucleotides not matched to a gene: 8. The CDR3 sequence is 16 residues long. From germline, CDR1 is MGHDK and CDR2 SYGVNS. CDR3 DNA sequence: TGTGCCAGCAGTTCCCCCGGGACAGGGGGCACAGAGACCCAGTACTTC. This codes for CASSSPGTGGTETQYF. The full variable domain, with the rest looked up from reference TRBV25-1 and TRBJ2-5, is EADIYQTPRYLVIGTGKKITLECSQTMGHDKMYWYQQDPGMELHLIHYSYGVNSTEKGDLSSESTVSRIRTEHFPLTLESARPSHTSQYLCASSSPGTGGTETQYFGPGTRLLVL.

In this sample, this clone turned up a few times. This chain joins TRBV7-6 and TRBJ2-2; 7 nucleotides match TRBD1. CDR1 is SGHVS, CDR2 FNYEAQ, per germline. CDR3 length: 15 residues. Trimming at V came to 5 bases and at J to 6 bases, leaving 9 bases not matched to a gene. The chain's CDR3 is CASSRGQVYAGELFF. Written as DNA, the CDR3 is TGTGCCAGCAGCCGCGGACAGGTGTATGCCGGGGAGCTGTTTTTT. The full variable domain, completed using reference TRBV7-6 and TRBJ2-2, is GAGVSQSPRYKVTKRGQDVALRCDPISGHVSLYWYRQALGQGPEFLTYFNYEAQQDKSGLPNDRFSAERPEGSISTLTIQRTEQRDSAMYRCASSRGQVYAGELFFGEGSRLTVL.

J is TRBJ2-1 and V is TRBV5-8; D gene ambiguous. Germline V lookup: CDR1 SGHTS, CDR2 YDEGEE. V was pared by 4 bases and J by 7 bases, with 15 bases between. The CDR3 is 14 residues long. The CDR3 loop is CASSGSVGGNEQFF. As DNA, the CDR3 is TGTGCCAGCAGCGGGTCGGTCGGCGGTAATGAGCAGTTCTTC.

J is TRBJ2-1 and V is TRBV4-3, with 9 bases aligning to TRBD2. The CDR3 is 15 residues long. Germline V lookup: CDR1 LGHNA, CDR2 YSLEER. V lost 0 bases to trimming and J lost 9 bases; unmatched junction nucleotides: 6. In nucleotides, the CDR3 is TGCGCCAGCAGCCAAGATGGGACTAGCTTCAGTGAGCAGTTCTTC. Amino acids: CASSQDGTSFSEQFF.

The genes are TRBV9 and TRBJ1-3; tentatively, D is TRBD1 (5 bases). Trimming shortened V by 1 base and J by 8 bases, and 10 bases separated the two germline ends. Germline V lookup: CDR1 SGDLS, CDR2 YYNGEE. This CDR3 comprises 13 residues. The CDR3 DNA sequence: TGTGCCAGCAGCGTAAGGCAGGGAGACACCATATATTTT. Translation gives CASSVRQGDTIYF.

V gene TRBV7-9 combines with J gene TRBJ2-7, with D tentatively TRBD1 (6 bases). V lost 6 bases and J 10 bases, leaving 22 bases between the germline ends. Germline-derived CDR1 and CDR2 are SEHNR and FQNEAQ (reference sequence). The CDR3 contains 14 residues. This chain's CDR3 is CASSPTWREGDQYF. CDR3 coding DNA: TGTGCCAGCAGTCCTACGTGGCGAGAGGGGGATCAGTACTTC.

This chain connects TRBV11-2 to TRBJ2-7, with no clear D. Trimming shortened V by 5 bases and J by 6 bases, and 11 bases separated the two germline ends. CDR1 is SGHAT, CDR2 FQNNGV, per germline. This CDR3 is built from 12 residues. CDR3 bases: TGTGCCAGCAGCCTTGGGTTCGTCGAGCAGTACTTC. Translation gives CASSLGFVEQYF.

V is TRBV4-1 and J is TRBJ1-2, with D unclear. CDR1 MGHRA and CDR2 YSYEKL come from the germline V gene. Trimming took off 5 bases at V and 2 bases at J, with 12 bases between the two ends. The CDR3 covers 14 residues. CDR3 coding DNA: TGCGCCAGCAGCTCCCGGACCGGGAACTATGGCTACACCTTC. It encodes CASSSRTGNYGYTF.

This clone was detected a few times. The J gene is TRBJ1-2, the V gene TRBV5-5; maybe TRBD1 (6 bases). Germline V gene sequence: CDR1 SGHKS, CDR2 YYEKEE (reference sequence). CDR3 length: 13 residues. Trimming shortened V by 2 bases and J by 3 bases, and 8 bases separated the two germline ends. CDR3 protein: CASSLGGDYGYTF. CDR3 nucleotide sequence: TGTGCCAGCAGCTTAGGGGGAGACTATGGCTACACCTTC.

This chain links TRBV6-5 with TRBJ1-2, with D hard to call. This CDR3 spans 16 amino acids. Trimming cost V 2 bases and J 4 bases, with 17 bases left between them. Germline CDR1 MNHEY, CDR2 SVGAGI. The DNA of the CDR3 is TGTGCCAGCAGTTACATATGGGAAGGTCAGGTCTATGGCTACACCTTC. It is translated as CASSYIWEGQVYGYTF.

This chain connects TRBV7-9 to TRBJ2-6; 9 bases match TRBD1. Germline CDR1 SEHNR, CDR2 FQNEAQ (reference sequence). Trimming took 3 bases from V and 1 from J; bases not matched to a gene: 4. This CDR3 has 17 residues. CDR3 DNA: TGTGCCAGCAGCTTGGAACAGGGGGCGTCTGGGGCCAACGTCCTGACTTTC. It specifies CASSLEQGASGANVLTF.

This sequence joins TRBV6-5 and TRBJ2-7; tentative D call: TRBD2 (6 bases). The CDR3 spans 14 residues. Germline CDR1 is MNHEY and CDR2 is SVGAGI. V shed 2 bases and J shed 4 bases, with 12 bases lying between them. The CDR3 spells CASSYRPGVYEQYF. The CDR3 DNA is TGTGCCAGCAGTTACCGGCCGGGGGTTTACGAGCAGTACTTC.

The chain is built from TRBV27 and TRBJ1-1, with 7 bases matching TRBD1. V trimming: 3 bases; J trimming: 8 bases; junction bases outside the gene matches: 6. The CDR3 covers 13 residues. The germline V gene encodes CDR1 MNHEY and CDR2 SMNVEV (reference sequence). The CDR3 DNA reads as TGTGCCAGCAGTTTCCCGGGACAGCCCGAAGCTTTCTTT. Its protein product is CASSFPGQPEAFF.

This clone showed up just a few times. The chain combines TRBV13 with TRBJ1-2, with 12 bases aligning to TRBD1. CDR3 size: 15 residues. Germline CDR1 reads PRHDT; CDR2 reads FYEKMQ (reference sequence). V dropped 5 bases and J dropped 6; count of bases not matched to a gene: 7. In DNA, the CDR3 is TGTGCCAGCAGCCGTGGGACAGGGGGCCGCGATGGCTACACCTTC. This sequence encodes CASSRGTGGRDGYTF. The variable domain in full, with the rest retrieved from reference TRBV13 and TRBJ1-2, is AAGVIQSPRHLIKEKRETATLKCYPIPRHDTVYWYQQGPGQDPQFLISFYEKMQSDKGSIPDRFSAQQFSDYHSELNMSSLELGDSALYFCASSRGTGGRDGYTFGSGTRLTVV.

The V gene is TRBV15, the J gene TRBJ1-6; D is unresolved. Germline V gene sequence: CDR1 LNHNV, CDR2 YYDKDF (reference sequence). The CDR3 runs to 12 residues. V lost 8 bases, J lost 10 bases, and 12 bases lay in between. The CDR3 reads CATGWGGSPLHF. CDR3 nucleotides: TGTGCCACCGGATGGGGTGGATCACCCCTCCACTTT.

This clone is labeled medium-sized. This sequence joins TRBV7-9 and TRBJ1-2; no clear D gene. V lost 1 base, J lost 0 bases, and 6 bases lay in between. The CDR3 covers 14 residues. The germline V gene encodes CDR1 SEHNR and CDR2 FQNEAQ (reference sequence). The CDR3 region is CASSLGGPNYGYTF. The CDR3 nucleotides are TGTGCCAGCAGCTTAGGCGGGCCTAACTATGGCTACACCTTC.

Points on this clone: One end of the junction does not line up with germline, which may come from a read error. The gene calls are TRBV7-9 and TRBJ2-6; D remains unclear. Germline-derived CDR1 and CDR2 are SEHNR and FQNEAQ (reference sequence). This CDR3 comprises 16 residues. Written as DNA, the CDR3 is TGCGCCAGCAGCCAAGATTTGACAACTGGGGCCAACGTCCTGACTTTC. Encoded protein: CASSQDLTTGANVLTF.

This chain uses TRBV2 with TRBJ2-5, with D tentatively TRBD2 (5 bases). V was trimmed by 6 bases and J by 0 bases, leaving 11 bases between them. Germline assignment: CDR1 SNHLY and CDR2 FYNNEI. The CDR3 sequence is 14 residues long. The CDR3: CASSSGPHQETQYF. The DNA of the CDR3 is TGTGCCAGCAGCAGCGGACCACACCAAGAGACCCAGTACTTC.

This clone was detected a few times. The gene calls are TRBV19 and TRBJ2-5; tentative D call: TRBD1 (5 bases). Germline lookup yields CDR1 LNHDA and CDR2 SQIVND (reference sequence). V gave up 3 bases and J gave up 2 bases, with 13 bases separating them. The length of the CDR3 is 15 residues. DNA of the CDR3: TGTGCCAGTAGTATTCGATGGGGCAATCAAGAGACCCAGTACTTC. As protein: CASSIRWGNQETQYF.

The chain links TRBV6-1 to TRBJ2-5; TRBD2 aligns across 12 bases. The CDR3 loop spans 17 amino acids. The germline V gene has CDR1 MNHNS and CDR2 SASEGT. Trimming removed 3 bases from V and 5 bases from J; junction bases left unmatched: 10. DNA of the CDR3: TGTGCCAGCAGTGATGGGGCTAGCGGGGGGGCCTATGAGACCCAGTACTTC. Protein product: CASSDGASGGAYETQYF.

This chain links TRBV13 with TRBJ2-7; a weak D match, TRBD2 (6 bases). Trimming removed 6 bases from V and 1 base from J, with 10 bases in between. The CDR3 extends over 13 amino acids. Germline V gene sequence: CDR1 PRHDT, CDR2 FYEKMQ (reference sequence). The CDR3 coding sequence is TGTGCCAGCAGTCTGGAGGGATCCTACGAGCAGTACTTC. Translated, it gives CASSLEGSYEQYF. Full variable domain (missing parts from reference TRBV13 and TRBJ2-7): AAGVIQSPRHLIKEKRETATLKCYPIPRHDTVYWYQQGPGQDPQFLISFYEKMQSDKGSIPDRFSAQQFSDYHSELNMSSLELGDSALYFCASSLEGSYEQYFGPGTRLTVT.

The rearrangement links TRBV30 to TRBJ2-1; D tentatively fits TRBD1 or TRBD2 (5 bases each). The CDR3 length is 12 residues. V was pared by 4 bases and J by 6 bases, with 10 bases between. Germline CDR1 and CDR2: GTSNPN and SVGIG (reference sequence). The CDR3 nucleotides are TGTGCCTGGAAGCCAGGGACCAATGAGCAGTTCTTC. Residues: CAWKPGTNEQFF.